This entry lists 29 T cell receptor beta chains sequenced from one sample in a study of T cell responses to AZD1222 COVID-19 vaccine. The assay was immunoSEQ multiplex PCR, and TCRdb's table has in-frame clones only and misses some. The table includes about 180,000 clones, about 90% detected once. The sequenced sample was peripheral blood, obtained 28 days after the second AZD1222 dose. These receptors were collected from an adult who received the AZD1222 COVID-19 vaccine.

This clone was counted only a few times. V and J are TRBV7-7 and TRBJ2-2; the match to TRBD1 covers 7 bases. The length of the CDR3 is 15 residues. J was trimmed by 0 bases and V by 5 bases; bases with no gene match: 3. Germline V gives CDR1 SSHAT, CDR2 FNYEAQ (reference sequence). The DNA for the CDR3 is TGTGCCAGCAGCCCTGGGACAGCGAACACCGGGGAGCTGTTTTTT. This sequence encodes CASSPGTANTGELFF.

The genes are TRBV15 and TRBJ2-7; D perhaps matches TRBD1 (5 bases). The germline CDR1 and CDR2 sequences are LNHNV and YYDKDF (reference sequence). The CDR3 runs 12 residues. V was pared by 4 bases and J by 4 bases, with 8 bases between. The CDR3 sequence is CATSIPGYEQYF. In DNA form, the CDR3 reads TGTGCCACCAGCATCCCAGGGTACGAGCAGTACTTC.

The rearrangement uses TRBV18 and TRBJ1-1; D possibly corresponds to TRBD1 (5 bases). V lost 3 bases, J lost 6 bases, and 8 bases lay in between. Germline loops: CDR1 KGHSH, CDR2 LQKENI. The CDR3 spans 12 residues. The CDR3 sequence: CASSPGAPEAFF. CDR3 nucleotides: TGTGCCAGCTCACCCGGGGCCCCTGAAGCTTTCTTT.

V is TRBV7-3 and J is TRBJ1-1; possibly TRBD1 for D (5 bases). Germline CDR1 is SGHTA and CDR2 is FQGTGA. Trimming took off 8 bases at V and 5 bases at J, with 15 bases between the two ends. This CDR3 region has 13 residues. The CDR3 loop reads CASAEGGETEAFF. In DNA, the CDR3 is TGTGCCAGCGCCGAGGGAGGGGAAACTGAAGCTTTCTTT. Variable domain in full (rest from reference TRBV7-3 and TRBJ1-1): GAGVSQTPSNKVTEKGKYVELRCDPISGHTALYWYRQSLGQGPEFLIYFQGTGAADDSGLPNDRFFAVRPEGSVSTLKIQRTERGDSAVYLCASAEGGETEAFFGQGTRLTVV.

This clone was detected a few times. The J gene is TRBJ2-3, the V gene TRBV13; D remains ambiguous. The CDR3 consists of 14 residues. CDR1 and CDR2 from the germline V gene are PRHDT and FYEKMQ (reference sequence). V lost 5 bases to trimming and J lost 0 bases, with 9 bases between them. CDR3 bases: TGTGCCAGCAGCCCTCTCGAGAGCACAGATACGCAGTATTTT. Its translation is CASSPLESTDTQYF.

In nucleotides, the CDR3 is TGCGCCAGCAGCGGGACGGGGAGCGAGCAGTACTTC. It encodes CASSGTGSEQYF. The chain carries TRBV10-2 and TRBJ2-7; D is possibly TRBD1 or TRBD2 (5 bases each). V shed 6 bases and J shed 6 bases, with 12 bases lying between them. The CDR3 covers 12 residues. The germline CDR1 and CDR2 sequences are WSHSY and SAAADI.

The V gene is TRBV5-1, the J gene TRBJ1-1, with D tentatively TRBD1 (5 bases). Deletions cut 4 bases from V and 2 bases from J, with 12 bases between. The CDR3 loop spans 14 amino acids. Germline assignment: CDR1 SGHRS and CDR2 YFSETQ. The CDR3 region is CASSLTGYNTEAFF. The CDR3 DNA is TGCGCCAGCAGCCTTACAGGATACAACACTGAAGCTTTCTTT.

The chain is built from TRBV5-1 and TRBJ1-4; D possibly corresponds to TRBD1 (5 bases). The CDR3 runs 15 residues. Germline CDR1 is SGHRS and CDR2 is YFSETQ. With 0 bases removed from V and 5 bases from J, the gap between germline ends came to 11 bases. CDR3 sequence reads: CASSLGDPRNEKLFF. CDR3 sequence (DNA): TGCGCCAGCAGCTTGGGGGACCCACGAAATGAAAAACTGTTTTTT.

This rearrangement joins TRBV9 to TRBJ2-3; no clear D gene. This CDR3 spans 12 amino acids. Germline assignment: CDR1 SGDLS and CDR2 YYNGEE. The V and J ends lost 0 bases and 4 bases respectively, with 3 bases between them. CDR3 sequence reads: CASSVDPDTQYF. DNA of the CDR3: TGTGCCAGCAGCGTAGACCCAGATACGCAGTATTTT.

V usage is TRBV25-1 and J usage is TRBJ1-5, with D perhaps matching TRBD1 (6 bases). V was clipped by 4 bases and J by 2 bases, with 9 bases between them. Germline assignment: CDR1 MGHDK and CDR2 SYGVNS. The CDR3 covers 14 residues. The CDR3 DNA sequence: TGTGCCAGCAGTGCCAGGGGACGCAATCAGCCCCAGCATTTT. Translating it yields CASSARGRNQPQHF.

The V gene is TRBV15, the J gene TRBJ2-7; possible D gene TRBD1, 6 bases. Germline CDR1 LNHNV, CDR2 YYDKDF (reference sequence). V lost 4 bases, J lost 3 bases, and 7 bases lay in between. The CDR3 consists of 12 residues. The CDR3 loop is CATSTQGYEQYF. CDR3 bases: TGTGCCACCAGCACACAGGGCTACGAGCAGTACTTC.

The V gene is TRBV4-3, the J gene TRBJ2-7, with D possibly being TRBD1 or TRBD2 (5 bases each). CDR3 length: 18 residues. Looked up from germline, CDR1 is LGHNA and CDR2 is YSLEER. V shed 0 bases and J shed 0 bases, with 18 bases lying between them. The CDR3 reads CASSQDLTGPILSYEQYF. The CDR3 DNA follows: TGCGCCAGCAGCCAAGATTTAACGGGACCGATACTCTCCTACGAGCAGTACTTC.

The chain joins TRBV7-9 to TRBJ1-5; 7 bases fit TRBD1. CDR1 and CDR2 (germline): SEHNR, FQNEAQ (reference sequence). The V gene end was trimmed by 6 bases and the J gene end by 7 bases; junction bases not matched to a gene: 9. The CDR3 sequence is 14 residues long. CDR3 bases: TGTGCCAGCAGTTCTCAGGGGGTCGGGCAGCCCCAGCATTTT. Translated: CASSSQGVGQPQHF.

J is TRBJ1-3 and V is TRBV19, with 8 bases aligning to TRBD1. Trimming at V came to 9 bases and at J to 0 bases, leaving 4 bases not matched to a gene. The germline CDR1 and CDR2 sequences are LNHDA and SQIVND (reference sequence). The CDR3 is made up of 14 amino acids. CDR3 sequence reads: CASKQGDSGNTIYF. For the CDR3, the DNA is TGTGCCAGCAAACAGGGGGACTCTGGAAACACCATATATTTT.

Regarding this clone: An end of the junction does not agree with germline; a read error may underlie this. The rearrangement links TRBV5-6 to TRBJ2-1; TRBD2 agrees at 7 bases. Germline loops: CDR1 SGHDT, CDR2 YYEEEE. This CDR3 has 12 residues. CDR3 loop: CASRTPGLKEVF. CDR3 DNA sequence: TGTGCCAGCAGAACTCCGGGACTAAAAGAGGTCTTC.

The gene calls are TRBV28 and TRBJ2-7; TRBD2 might be the D (6 bases). Per germline, CDR1 MDHEN and CDR2 SYDVKM. The CDR3 is 16 amino acids. The V gene lost 7 bases and the J gene lost 2 bases, with 21 bases spanning the gap. CDR3 sequence: CASTHGLGEVTYEQYF. The CDR3 DNA reads as TGTGCCAGCACTCACGGGCTGGGGGAGGTAACCTACGAGCAGTACTTC.

The genes are TRBV7-2 and TRBJ1-3; D ambiguous. The germline V gene has CDR1 SGHTA and CDR2 FQGNSA. V dropped 2 bases and J dropped 0 bases, with 8 bases sitting between them. CDR3 length: 15 residues. The CDR3 reads CASSLPTTSGNTIYF. The CDR3 nucleotides are TGTGCCAGCAGCTTACCCACGACCTCTGGAAACACCATATATTTT.

This chain joins TRBV7-3 and TRBJ2-5; D call uncertain. The CDR3 length is 13 residues. V was pared by 3 bases and J by 5 bases, with 10 bases between. CDR1 and CDR2 from the germline V gene are SGHTA and FQGTGA. The CDR3 DNA is TGTGCCAGCAGCTTGAGCTTTAGGGAGACCCAGTACTTC. The encoded protein is CASSLSFRETQYF.

The chain couples TRBV3-1 (or the pseudogene TRBV3-2) to TRBJ1-1, with D unresolved. This CDR3 spans 15 amino acids. In germline, CDR1 is LGHDT, CDR2 YNNKEL (reference sequence). Trimming removed 4 bases at V and 4 bases at J, with 16 bases between. The chain's CDR3 is CASSPKAGPSTEAFF. The CDR3 nucleotides read TGTGCCAGCAGCCCCAAGGCGGGCCCCAGCACTGAAGCTTTCTTT.

CDR3 bases: TGTGCCACCAGTGTCACCACAGGCGCGGATTACAATGAGCAGTTCTTC. The encoded protein is CATSVTTGADYNEQFF. The chain combines TRBV24-1 with TRBJ2-1, with a tentative D call TRBD1 (5 bases). This CDR3 is built from 16 residues. Germline assignment: CDR1 KGHDR and CDR2 SFDVKD. Deletions cut 5 bases from V and 4 bases from J, with 17 bases between.

This clone was detected once. The chain employs TRBV7-9 and TRBJ2-3; TRBD2 matches 16 bases. V dropped 3 bases and J dropped 3; count of bases not matched to a gene: 6. This CDR3 comprises 18 residues. Germline lookup yields CDR1 SEHNR and CDR2 FQNEAQ (reference sequence). The CDR3 region is CASSFGTSGRAVTDTQYF. CDR3 DNA sequence: TGTGCCAGCAGCTTTGGGACTAGCGGGAGGGCCGTGACAGATACGCAGTATTTT.

V gene TRBV7-9 combines with J gene TRBJ1-1; D remains unclear. V shed 5 bases and J shed 5 bases, with 12 bases lying between them. Per germline, CDR1 SEHNR and CDR2 FQNEAQ (reference sequence). The CDR3 is 13 amino acids. The DNA for the CDR3 is TGTGCCAGCAGCCGACATGGAGAAACTGAAGCTTTCTTT. Translation: CASSRHGETEAFF.

The chain joins TRBV10-3 to TRBJ1-5; possibly TRBD1 for D (5 bases). Trimming removed 3 bases from V and 2 bases from J, with 8 bases in between. Germline V lookup: CDR1 ENHRY, CDR2 SYGVKD. The CDR3 consists of 14 residues. This CDR3 reads CAISEQDGNQPQHF. The CDR3 DNA is TGTGCCATCAGTGAACAGGATGGCAATCAGCCCCAGCATTTT.

The rearrangement joins TRBV4-1 to TRBJ1-2; possible D gene TRBD1, 5 bases. Trimming removed 0 bases from V and 7 bases from J, with 12 bases in between. The CDR3 extends over 14 amino acids. From germline, CDR1 is MGHRA and CDR2 YSYEKL. CDR3 loop: CASSQDTQGGGYTF. CDR3 in DNA: TGCGCCAGCAGCCAAGATACGCAGGGAGGTGGCTACACCTTC.

This clone was seen only a few times. The genes are TRBV3-1 (or the pseudogene TRBV3-2) and TRBJ1-5, with a possible D match to TRBD1 (5 bases). This CDR3 is built from 13 residues. Germline loops: CDR1 LGHDT, CDR2 YNNKEL (reference sequence). V dropped 1 base and J dropped 7 bases, with 8 bases sitting between them. CDR3 in amino acids: CASSQVGGQPQHF. CDR3 DNA sequence: TGTGCCAGCAGCCAAGTTGGGGGACAGCCCCAGCATTTT.

Of note for this clone: In the same sample, other DNA sequences code for this CDR3. The rearrangement links TRBV5-1 to TRBJ2-5, with 13 bases lining up with TRBD2. This CDR3 has 16 amino acids. Germline trimming cut 0 bases from V and 2 bases from J; bases unmatched to any gene: 1. Germline CDR1 is SGHRS and CDR2 is YFSETQ. CDR3 protein: CASSLGTSGGQETQYF. CDR3 nucleotide sequence: TGCGCCAGCAGCTTGGGGACTAGCGGGGGACAAGAGACCCAGTACTTC.

V and J are TRBV9 and TRBJ2-2, with a weak D call TRBD1 (5 bases). This CDR3 has 14 amino acids. CDR1 SGDLS and CDR2 YYNGEE come from the germline V gene. The ends were cut back, 1 base at V and 3 bases at J, with 7 bases in the middle. As DNA, the CDR3 is TGTGCCAGCAGCGTATTCAGGGACACCGGGGAGCTGTTTTTT. This gives the protein CASSVFRDTGELFF. Supplemented by reference TRBV9 and TRBJ2-2, the full variable domain reads DSGVTQTPKHLITATGQRVTLRCSPRSGDLSVYWYQQSLDQGLQFLIQYYNGEERAKGNILERFSAQQFPDLHSELNLSSLELGDSALYFCASSVFRDTGELFFGEGSRLTVL.

The chain carries TRBV4-1 and TRBJ2-3; D gene uncertain. The CDR3 consists of 16 residues. Germline loops: CDR1 MGHRA, CDR2 YSYEKL. Trimming pared 1 base from V and 1 base from J, leaving 12 bases between. In nucleotides, the CDR3 is TGCGCCAGCAGCCAAGGTGCAGAAACGCGCACAGATACGCAGTATTTT. It specifies CASSQGAETRTDTQYF.

This clone was recorded only once. The chain couples TRBV28 to TRBJ1-2, with a weak D call TRBD1 (5 bases). V was cut by 6 bases and J by 2 bases, with 13 bases left in between. CDR1 MDHEN and CDR2 SYDVKM come from the germline V gene. This CDR3 region has 14 residues. CDR3 protein: CASRGGVSNYGYTF. CDR3 DNA sequence: TGTGCCAGCAGAGGAGGGGTATCAAACTATGGCTACACCTTC.